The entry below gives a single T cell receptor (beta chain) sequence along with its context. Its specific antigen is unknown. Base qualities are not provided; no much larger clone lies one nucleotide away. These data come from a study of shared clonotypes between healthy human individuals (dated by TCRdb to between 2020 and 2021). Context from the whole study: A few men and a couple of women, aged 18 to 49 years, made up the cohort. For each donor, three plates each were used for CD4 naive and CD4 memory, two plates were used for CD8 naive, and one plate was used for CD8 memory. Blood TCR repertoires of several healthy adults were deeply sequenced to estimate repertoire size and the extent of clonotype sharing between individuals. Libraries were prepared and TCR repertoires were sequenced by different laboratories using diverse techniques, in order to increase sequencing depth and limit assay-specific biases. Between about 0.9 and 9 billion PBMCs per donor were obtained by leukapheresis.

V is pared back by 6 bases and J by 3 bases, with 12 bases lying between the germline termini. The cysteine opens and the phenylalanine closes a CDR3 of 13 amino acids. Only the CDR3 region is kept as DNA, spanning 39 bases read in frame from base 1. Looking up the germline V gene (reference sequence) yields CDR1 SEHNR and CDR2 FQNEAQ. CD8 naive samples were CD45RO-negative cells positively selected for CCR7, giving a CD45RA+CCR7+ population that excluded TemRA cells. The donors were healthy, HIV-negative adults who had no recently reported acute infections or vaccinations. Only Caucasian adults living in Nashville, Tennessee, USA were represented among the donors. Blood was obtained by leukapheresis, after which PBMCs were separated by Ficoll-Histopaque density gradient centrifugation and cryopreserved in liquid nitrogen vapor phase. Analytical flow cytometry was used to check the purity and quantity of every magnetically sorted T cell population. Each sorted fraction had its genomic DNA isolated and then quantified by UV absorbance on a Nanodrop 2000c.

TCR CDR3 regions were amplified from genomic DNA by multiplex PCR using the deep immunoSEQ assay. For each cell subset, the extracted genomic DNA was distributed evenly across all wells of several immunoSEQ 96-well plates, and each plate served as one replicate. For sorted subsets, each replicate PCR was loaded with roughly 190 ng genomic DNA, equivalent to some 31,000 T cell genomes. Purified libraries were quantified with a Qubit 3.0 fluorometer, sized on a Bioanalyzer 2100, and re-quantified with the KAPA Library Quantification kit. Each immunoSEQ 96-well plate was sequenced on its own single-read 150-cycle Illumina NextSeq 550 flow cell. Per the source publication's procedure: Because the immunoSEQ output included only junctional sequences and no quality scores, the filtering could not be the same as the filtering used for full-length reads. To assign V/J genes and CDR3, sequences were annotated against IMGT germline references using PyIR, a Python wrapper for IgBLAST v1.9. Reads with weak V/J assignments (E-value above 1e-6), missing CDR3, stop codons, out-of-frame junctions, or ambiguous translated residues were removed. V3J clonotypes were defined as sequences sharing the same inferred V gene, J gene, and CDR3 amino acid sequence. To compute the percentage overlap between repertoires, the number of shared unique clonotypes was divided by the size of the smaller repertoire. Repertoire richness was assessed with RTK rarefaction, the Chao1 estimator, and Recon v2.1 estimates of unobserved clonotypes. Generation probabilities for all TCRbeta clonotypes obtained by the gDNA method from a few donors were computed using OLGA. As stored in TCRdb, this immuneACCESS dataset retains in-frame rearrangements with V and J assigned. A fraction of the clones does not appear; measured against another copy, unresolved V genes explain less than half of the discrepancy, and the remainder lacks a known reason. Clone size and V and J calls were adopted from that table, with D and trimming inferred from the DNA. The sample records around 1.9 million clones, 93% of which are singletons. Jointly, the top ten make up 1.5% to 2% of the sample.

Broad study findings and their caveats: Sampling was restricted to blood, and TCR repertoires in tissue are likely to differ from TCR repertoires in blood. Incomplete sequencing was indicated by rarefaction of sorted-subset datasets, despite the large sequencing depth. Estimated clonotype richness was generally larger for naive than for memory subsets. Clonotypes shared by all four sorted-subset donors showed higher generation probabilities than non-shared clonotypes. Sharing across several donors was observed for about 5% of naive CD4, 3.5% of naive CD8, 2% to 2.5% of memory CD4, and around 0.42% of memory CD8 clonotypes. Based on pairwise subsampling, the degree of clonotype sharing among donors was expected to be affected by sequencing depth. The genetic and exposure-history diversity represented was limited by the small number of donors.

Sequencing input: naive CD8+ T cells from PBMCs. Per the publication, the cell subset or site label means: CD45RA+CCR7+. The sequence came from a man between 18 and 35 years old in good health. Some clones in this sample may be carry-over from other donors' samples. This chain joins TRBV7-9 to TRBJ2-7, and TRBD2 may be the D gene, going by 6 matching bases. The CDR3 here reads CASRTGTHYEQYF. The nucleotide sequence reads TGTGCCAGCAGAACCGGGACTCACTACGAGCAGTACTTC.